The clone carrying this T cell receptor beta chain was seen a single time. Its antigen is still unknown. Repertoires were generated with immunoSEQ multiplex PCR, while TCRdb's copy carries only in-frame clones and drops some. The sample lists about 89,000 clones, approximately 88% seen once, with approximately 4% in the top ten. The sample originates from a study of identifying expanded T cells in peripheral blood. The study's findings and limits: Roughly 1.2 clones differed between technical replicates, versus about 15 and 19 over time. Variance in clone template counts between roughly two-week samples significantly increased with total template count across all healthy donors.

During the collection period, no donor immune events like infections were recorded. Germline-derived CDR1 and CDR2 are SGHTA and FQGNSA. The CDR3 runs to 17 residues. The germline V and J ends were trimmed by 4 bases and 4 bases, with 22 bases remaining between them. This chain joins TRBV7-2 and TRBJ1-2; D call uncertain. This TCR was recovered from a person between 18 and 75 years old in good health. Input material: blood. The CDR3 here is CASSWASSDGGFYGYTF. DNA of the CDR3: TGTGCCAGCAGCTGGGCCTCTTCGGACGGAGGATTCTATGGCTACACCTTC.